Listed here is a single T cell receptor beta chain. Its antigen is undetermined. 13 Jbeta primers and 60 Vbeta primers were used for the PCR. Repertoires were generated with immunoSEQ multiplex PCR, while TCRdb's copy carries only in-frame clones and drops some. The profile shows around 150,000 clones, approximately 84% of them singletons. The data are from a study of cytomegalovirus exposure and HLA in healthy donors. Study-level results: Using the classifier, cytomegalovirus status was reportedly diagnosed with high specificity and sensitivity. TCR beta sequences numbering 16,951 were associated with HLA alleles at 0.05 false discovery rate in a later analysis. The study put under 200 TCR beta chains on its list as cytomegalovirus-associated.

This CDR3 has 13 amino acids. Germline CDR1 is LNHNV and CDR2 is YYDKDF (reference sequence). Trimming left V 8 bases short and J 4 bases short, with 12 bases between. Material: PBMCs. The rearrangement uses TRBV15 and TRBJ2-1, with a tentative D call TRBD1 (6 bases). This receptor was taken from a male donor in good health and CMV-seropositive. The CDR3 nucleotides read TGTGCCACCGCAGGGGTCTTTTACAATGAGCAGTTCTTC. Encoded protein: CATAGVFYNEQFF. The variable domain in full, with the rest retrieved from reference TRBV15 and TRBJ2-1, is DAMVIQNPRYQVTQFGKPVTLSCSQTLNHNVMYWYQQKSSQAPKLLFHYYDKDFNNEADTPDNFQSRRPNTSFCFLDIRSPGLGDTAMYLCATAGVFYNEQFFGPGTRLTVL.